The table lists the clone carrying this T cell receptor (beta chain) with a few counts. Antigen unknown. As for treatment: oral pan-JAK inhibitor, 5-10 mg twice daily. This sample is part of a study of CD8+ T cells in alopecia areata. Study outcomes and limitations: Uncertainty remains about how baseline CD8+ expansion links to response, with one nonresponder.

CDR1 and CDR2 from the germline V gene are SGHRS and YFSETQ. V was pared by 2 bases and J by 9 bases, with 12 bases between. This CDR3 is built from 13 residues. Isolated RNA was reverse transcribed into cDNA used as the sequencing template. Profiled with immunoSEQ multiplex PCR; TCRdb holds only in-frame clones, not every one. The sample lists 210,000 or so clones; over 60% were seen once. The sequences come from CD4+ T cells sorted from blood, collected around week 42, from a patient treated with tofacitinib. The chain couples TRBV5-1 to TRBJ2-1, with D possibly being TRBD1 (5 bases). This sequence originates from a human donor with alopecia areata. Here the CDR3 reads CASSFNVGAEQFF. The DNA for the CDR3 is TGCGCCAGCAGCTTTAACGTAGGGGCTGAGCAGTTCTTC.